The sequence of this T cell receptor beta chain was determined in a study of cytomegalovirus exposure and HLA in healthy donors. The PCR employed 60 Vbeta primers together with 13 Jbeta primers. Assay used: immunoSEQ multiplex PCR; TCRdb lists only in-frame clones, some missing. The sample shows 150,000 to 200,000 clones, approximately 67% of them seen only once. This CDR3 contains 13 residues. Trimming cost V 4 bases and J 5 bases; bases outside gene matches: 5. CDR1 is MDHEN and CDR2 is SYDVKM in the germline V gene. Broader study findings: When the data were analyzed later, several of the most significant clusters appeared to be linked to common viral pathogens. The study designated about 160 TCR beta chains cytomegalovirus-associated.

With respect to this clone: Its antigen is still unknown.

The source of this sequence is a man aged 35-49 years in good health and CMV-seronegative. The chain is built from TRBV28 and TRBJ2-7; TRBD1 aligns across 7 bases. The sequenced sample consisted of PBMCs. The CDR3 DNA is TGTGCCAGCAGTTCACAGGGGATCCACGAGCAGTACTTC. Its protein is CASSSQGIHEQYF.